The clone carrying this T cell receptor (beta chain) was recorded once. Its antigen remains unidentified. These data are taken from a study of a mutant IDH1 vaccine in newly diagnosed glioma. At the level of the study: The earlier regimen, radiotherapy, temozolomide, or both, was most often both.

General study points: With respect to changes in top peripheral T cell clonotypes, pseudoprogression seemed unrelated.

Time point: week 23, last vaccination. Alongside topical imiquimod, each dose of vaccine comprised 300 ug of mutant IDH1 20-mer peptide. New astrocytomas of WHO grade 3 or 4 that were IDH1-mutant and ATRX-lost were found in the donors. V gave up 5 bases and J gave up 3 bases, with 22 bases separating them. The CDR3 is 18 residues long. Per the germline V gene, CDR1 is MDHEN and CDR2 is SYDVKM. This table comes from immunoSEQ multiplex PCR, and its TCRdb copy is limited to in-frame clones, with some not included. The data contain 25,000 to 35,000 clones, 88% of them singletons. The chain links TRBV28 to TRBJ2-2; perhaps TRBD1 as D (6 bases). The sample consisted of PBMCs, taken from a glioma patient whose treatment included an IDH1 peptide vaccine. This sequence was found in a man aged 40-49 years with glioma. As DNA, the CDR3 is TGTGCCAGCAGTCCCCATAACCGGGGACAAGCCTACACCGGGGAGCTGTTTTTT. It is translated as CASSPHNRGQAYTGELFF.